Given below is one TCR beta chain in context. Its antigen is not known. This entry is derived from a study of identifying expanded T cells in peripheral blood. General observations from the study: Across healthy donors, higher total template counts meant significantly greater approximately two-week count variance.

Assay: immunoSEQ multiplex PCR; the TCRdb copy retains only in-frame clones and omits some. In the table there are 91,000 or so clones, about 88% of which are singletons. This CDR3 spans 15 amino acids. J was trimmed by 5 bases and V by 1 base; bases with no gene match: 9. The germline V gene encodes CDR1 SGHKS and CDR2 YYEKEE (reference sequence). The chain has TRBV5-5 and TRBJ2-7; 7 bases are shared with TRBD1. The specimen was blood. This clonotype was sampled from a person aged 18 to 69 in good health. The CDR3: CASSLYRGESDEQYF. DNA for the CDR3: TGTGCCAGCAGCTTGTACAGGGGAGAGAGTGACGAGCAGTACTTC. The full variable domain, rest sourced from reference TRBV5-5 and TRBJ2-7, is DAGVTQSPTHLIKTRGQQVTLRCSPISGHKSVSWYQQVLGQGPQFIFQYYEKEERGRGNFPDRFSARQFPNYSSELNVNALLLGDSALYLCASSLYRGESDEQYFGPGTRLTVT.